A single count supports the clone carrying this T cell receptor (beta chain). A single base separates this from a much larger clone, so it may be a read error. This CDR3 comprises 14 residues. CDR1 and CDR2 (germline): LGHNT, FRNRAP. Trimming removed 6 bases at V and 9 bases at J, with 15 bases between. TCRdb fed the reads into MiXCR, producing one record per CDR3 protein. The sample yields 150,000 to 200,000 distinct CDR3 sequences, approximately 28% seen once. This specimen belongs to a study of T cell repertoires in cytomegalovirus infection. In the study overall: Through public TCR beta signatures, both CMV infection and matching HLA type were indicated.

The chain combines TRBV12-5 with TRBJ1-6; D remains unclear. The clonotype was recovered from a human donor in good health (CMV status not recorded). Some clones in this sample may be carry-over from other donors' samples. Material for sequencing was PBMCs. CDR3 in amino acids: CASGGSGNFSPLHF. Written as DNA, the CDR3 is TGTGCTAGTGGCGGGTCCGGGAATTTTTCACCCCTCCACTTT.